This T cell receptor (beta chain) was obtained from a study of blood T cell repertoires in COVID-19. Study in general: T cells, B-cell-depleted T cells, or PBMCs supplied cDNA or gDNA.

Trimming took 6 bases from V and 1 from J, leaving 7 bases between them. This CDR3 spans 12 amino acids. From germline, CDR1 is ENHRY and CDR2 SYGVKD. Original methodology: Cell counts per sample came from amplifying reference gene primers. Sequenced by immunoSEQ multiplex PCR; TCRdb stores in-frame clones only, minus some. D and trimming come from the DNA, and the V and J calls and clone size come from that table. The sample has more than 300,000 clones, roughly 90% seen once. J is TRBJ2-7 and V is TRBV10-3; D is uncertain. Specimen: PBMCs or T cells enriched from blood (not recorded which). This receptor was identified in a woman aged 25 to 45 who had recovered from COVID-19. The CDR3 DNA sequence: TGTGCCATCAGCCAGACTTCCTACGAGCAGTACTTC. Protein product: CAISQTSYEQYF.